This TCR beta chain was recovered during a study of ipilimumab plus nivolumab after autologous stem cell transplantation. This CDR3 has 14 amino acids. Germline CDR1 is SGHAT and CDR2 is FQNNGV. V was clipped by 5 bases and J by 0 bases, with 11 bases between them. TCRdb's table, derived via immunoSEQ multiplex PCR, lists solely in-frame clones and lacks some. The sample has roughly 9,800 clones, over 60% seen once. This clone was observed a handful of times. The specimen was PBMCs, collected in a trial of ipilimumab plus nivolumab as post-transplant consolidation. This chain joins TRBV11-2 and TRBJ2-7, with D perhaps TRBD1 (5 bases). The origin of this receptor is a female donor with multiple myeloma. For the CDR3, the DNA is TGTGCCAGCAGCGGTCAGGGAACCTCCTACGAGCAGTACTTC. Translated, it gives CASSGQGTSYEQYF.